This T cell receptor (beta chain) was profiled in a study of beta chain features in type 1 diabetes. Investigators reverse transcribed all isolated RNA, so they sequenced expressed TCRB transcripts. This table comes from immunoSEQ multiplex PCR, and its TCRdb copy is limited to in-frame clones, with some not included. Altogether nearly 250,000 clones are present, around an eighth being singletons, with the ten largest covering roughly 0.028%. Looked up from germline, CDR1 is LNHDA and CDR2 is SQIVND (reference sequence). The CDR3 length is 15 residues. Trimming stripped 5 bases from V and 4 bases from J, with 18 bases between.

The sample comprised naive CD4+ T cells from blood. The chain carries TRBV19 and TRBJ2-7; D is perhaps TRBD2 (5 bases). This clonotype originated in a woman aged 40 to 55 in good health. CDR3 DNA: TGTGCCAGTAGTCACGAGGCACTAGGAAGGTACGAGCAGTACTTC. It codes for CASSHEALGRYEQYF.